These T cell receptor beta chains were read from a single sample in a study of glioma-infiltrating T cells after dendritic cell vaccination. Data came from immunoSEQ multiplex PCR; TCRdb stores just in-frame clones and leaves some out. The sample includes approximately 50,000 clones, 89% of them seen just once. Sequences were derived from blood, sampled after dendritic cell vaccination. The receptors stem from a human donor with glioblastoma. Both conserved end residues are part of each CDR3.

CASSPLDRANSPLHF	TRBJ1-6	TRBV18
CATLAGETQYF	TRBJ2-5	TRBV10-3
CASSLGAGGLLQETQYF	TRBJ2-5	TRBV5-6
CASSSGPGAYEQYF	TRBJ2-7	TRBV5-1
CASSPGLLTDTQYF	TRBJ2-3	TRBV6-5
CASSSLNRGYGYTF	TRBJ1-2	TRBV7-2
CASSLVGTGGYGYTF	TRBJ1-2	TRBV5-6
CASSTGTGTTYNEQFF	TRBJ2-1	TRBV5-1
CASSLMSYQENYEQYF	TRBJ2-7	TRBV7-9
CASSDSPSRGTDEAFF	TRBJ1-1	TRBV25-1
CASSSTSGRTDTQYF	TRBJ2-3	TRBV27
CASSYGQGAGEPQHF	TRBJ1-5	TRBV7-9
CASSLTANTEAFF	TRBJ1-1	TRBV6-6
CASSYSSGRNYGYTF	TRBJ1-2	TRBV6-5